These 25 T cell receptor beta chains were all obtained from the same sample, sequenced in a study of persistence of HIV-infected CD4 T cells (dated by TCRdb to the early 2020s). In the paper's terms, the treatment or condition label means: suppressive antiretroviral therapy. Cells were stimulated with lysates of CMV-infected fibroblasts at roughly 10 ug/mL. Responding CD4+ T cells were sorted by upregulation of both CD40 ligand and CD69. No antigen is known for these receptors. TCRbeta repertoires were sequenced from genomic DNA with the immunoSEQ hsTCRB assay version 4 in survey mode. The table was pulled from immuneACCESS by TCRdb, which kept in-frame rearrangements only. Such tables lose some clones; where checked, under half of the loss comes from unresolved V genes, and the rest has no known cause. Counted in this sample were almost 20,000 clones; 75% to 80% of them appeared once. Together, the top ten hold 6.8% of the sample.

The sequencing used CD4+ T cells sorted from PBMCs after roughly 18-hour stimulation, collected from a patient who received antiretroviral therapy. The cell subset or site label, read with the paper, signifies: CD40L+CD69+ CD4 T cells responding to CMV lysate. The source is an adult man with HIV who was CMV-seropositive.

The CDR3 reads CASSLWDNKANTIYF. CDR3 coding DNA: TGTGCCAGCAGCTTATGGGACAATAAGGCGAACACCATATATTTT. This chain joins TRBV7-9 and TRBJ1-3; D is perhaps TRBD1 (6 bases). The CDR3 extends over 15 amino acids. The V gene lost 2 bases and the J gene lost 7 bases, with 15 bases spanning the gap. Germline lookup yields CDR1 SEHNR and CDR2 FQNEAQ (reference sequence).

This clone appeared a single time. The CDR3 loop is CASSLRTASTTEAFF. CDR3 nucleotides: TGCGCCAGCAGCTTAAGGACAGCTTCTACCACTGAAGCTTTCTTT. V is TRBV5-1 and J is TRBJ1-1; TRBD1 might be the D (6 bases). Per the germline V gene, CDR1 is SGHRS and CDR2 is YFSETQ. V was shortened by 2 bases and J by 4 bases, with 15 bases between the two germline ends. The CDR3 length is 15 residues.

CDR3 sequence: CASSQDLSGNTIYF. The CDR3 DNA follows: TGTGCCAGCAGCCAGGACCTCTCTGGAAACACCATATATTTT. V and J are TRBV3-1 (or the pseudogene TRBV3-2) and TRBJ1-3; D is ambiguous. The CDR3 consists of 14 residues. V gave up 3 bases and J gave up 0 bases, with 6 bases separating them. Germline V lookup: CDR1 LGHDT, CDR2 YNNKEL (reference sequence).

On this clone: The same CDR3 arises from other DNA sequences in this sample as well. The chain is built from TRBV12-3 or TRBV12-4 and TRBJ1-1; D is ambiguous. Trimming took 2 bases from V and 5 from J, leaving 9 bases between them. The CDR3 has 13 amino acids. CDR3 nucleotides: TGTGCCAGCAGTTTAAGGGAGGGTACTGAAGCTTTCTTT. It codes for CASSLREGTEAFF.

The gene calls are TRBV28 and TRBJ1-5; 7 positions match TRBD1. Germline CDR1 MDHEN, CDR2 SYDVKM. With V trimmed by 7 bases and J by 6 bases, 9 bases remained unmatched. The CDR3 extends over 14 amino acids. For the CDR3, the DNA is TGTGCCAGCACCCTTAACAGGGGAGCTCAGCCCCAGCATTTT. Its protein product is CASTLNRGAQPQHF. Filled out from reference TRBV28 and TRBJ1-5, the complete variable domain reads DVKVTQSSRYLVKRTGEKVFLECVQDMDHENMFWYRQDPGLGLRLIYFSYDVKMKEKGDIPEGYSVSREKKERFSLILESASTNQTSMYLCASTLNRGAQPQHFGDGTRLSIL.

The rearrangement links TRBV7-9 to TRBJ1-1; no firm D call. There are 16 residues in the CDR3. Looked up from germline, CDR1 is SEHNR and CDR2 is FQNEAQ (reference sequence). The V end was cut by 4 bases, the J end by 3 bases, with 18 bases between. The CDR3 nucleotides are TGTGCCAGCAGCTCAATTGATTACCCTGGGTACACTGAAGCTTTCTTT. This sequence encodes CASSSIDYPGYTEAFF. Full variable domain (outside the CDR3, taken from reference TRBV7-9 and TRBJ1-1): DTGVSQNPRHKITKRGQNVTFRCDPISEHNRLYWYRQTLGQGPEFLTYFQNEAQLEKSRLLSDRFSAERPKGSFSTLEIQRTEQGDSAMYLCASSSIDYPGYTEAFFGQGTRLTVV.

V is TRBV6-2 or TRBV6-3 and J is TRBJ1-1, with D possibly being TRBD1 (6 bases). Germline values: CDR1 MNHEY, CDR2 SVGEGT. CDR3 length: 14 amino acids. V dropped 4 bases and J dropped 7 bases, with 16 bases sitting between them. CDR3 residues: CASSLTRQAREAFF. The CDR3 bases are TGTGCCAGCAGTTTAACCCGACAGGCTCGTGAAGCTTTCTTT.

The V and J genes are TRBV18 and TRBJ2-1; possible D gene TRBD2, 6 bases. Germline V lookup: CDR1 KGHSH, CDR2 LQKENI. The V gene lost 3 bases and the J gene lost 0 bases, with 15 bases spanning the gap. This CDR3 contains 17 residues. CDR3 coding DNA: TGTGCCAGCTCACCCCAGGGCAGGAGGGCCTCCTACAATGAGCAGTTCTTC. Its translation: CASSPQGRRASYNEQFF.

The chain joins TRBV15 to TRBJ1-1; D gene uncertain. This CDR3 comprises 16 residues. Germline-derived CDR1 and CDR2 are LNHNV and YYDKDF (reference sequence). V shed 0 bases and J shed 6 bases, with 17 bases lying between them. CDR3: CATSRDVTGFLPEAFF. CDR3 bases: TGTGCCACCAGCAGAGATGTAACGGGCTTCCTCCCTGAAGCTTTCTTT.

This chain uses TRBV18 with TRBJ1-2, with TRBD1 as a possible D gene (5 bases). This CDR3 spans 13 amino acids. CDR1 and CDR2 (germline): KGHSH, LQKENI. Trimming pared 3 bases from V and 3 bases from J, leaving 8 bases between. The CDR3 loop is CASSPGTDYGYTF. The DNA of the CDR3 is TGTGCCAGCTCACCCGGGACGGACTATGGCTACACCTTC.

This clone was detected only once. This sample includes further DNA sequences coding for the same CDR3. This chain joins TRBV6-6 and TRBJ1-4; D remains ambiguous. The CDR3 spans 14 residues. Germline V gives CDR1 MNHNY, CDR2 SVGAGI (reference sequence). Trimming pared 0 bases from V and 3 bases from J, leaving 5 bases between. As DNA, the CDR3 is TGTGCCAGCAGTTACTCCGGACCTAATGAAAAACTGTTTTTT. The encoded protein is CASSYSGPNEKLFF.

A single count supports this clone. V gene TRBV24-1 combines with J gene TRBJ2-6; D is possibly TRBD2 (6 bases). The CDR3 runs to 17 residues. The germline gives CDR1 KGHDR, CDR2 SFDVKD. Trimming shortened V by 2 bases and J by 0 bases, and 10 bases separated the two germline ends. For the CDR3, the DNA is TGTGCCACCAGTGATTCCCTGGGGGGCTCTGGGGCCAACGTCCTGACTTTC. Encoded protein: CATSDSLGGSGANVLTF.

This clone showed up just a few times. This chain uses TRBV6-6 with TRBJ2-3, with D possibly being TRBD2 (6 bases). CDR1 is MNHNY and CDR2 is SVGAGI in the germline V gene (reference sequence). V was shortened by 2 bases and J by 2 bases, with 11 bases between the two germline ends. The CDR3 has 15 residues. Here the CDR3 DNA reads TGTGCCAGCAGTTACCGCGGGACTTCCACAGATACGCAGTATTTT. This gives the protein CASSYRGTSTDTQYF.

This rearrangement joins TRBV21-1 to TRBJ1-1; the D call TRBD1 from the table was never checked on the DNA. TRBV21-1 is designated a pseudogene. CDR3 size: 12 residues. For the CDR3, the DNA is TGTGCCAGCAGCAAAGGAGACAAAGAAGCTTTCTTT. Amino acids: CASSKGDKEAFF.

This clone was counted only a few times. The chain combines TRBV4-1 with TRBJ1-2, with D possibly being TRBD1 (5 bases). This CDR3 comprises 16 residues. Germline V gene lookup returns CDR1 MGHRA and CDR2 YSYEKL. V shed 1 base and J shed 6 bases, with 18 bases lying between them. The DNA of the CDR3 is TGCGCCAGCAGCCAAGCCCCCGGGACGGCTTCCAATGGCTACACCTTC. Residues: CASSQAPGTASNGYTF.

This clone has more than one count but fewer than ten. The chain uses TRBV5-1 and TRBJ2-5; possibly TRBD1 or TRBD2 for D (5 bases each). The germline V gene encodes CDR1 SGHRS and CDR2 YFSETQ. The CDR3 contains 14 residues. V was clipped by 0 bases and J by 3 bases, with 9 bases between them. The DNA of the CDR3 is TGCGCCAGCAGCTTGGATGTGGGGGAAGAGACCCAGTACTTC. This gives the protein CASSLDVGEETQYF.

This chain links TRBV27 with TRBJ1-1; no reliable D call. There are 13 residues in the CDR3. V gave up 4 bases and J gave up 1 base, with 7 bases separating them. Germline V gene sequence: CDR1 MNHEY, CDR2 SMNVEV (reference sequence). CDR3 nucleotide sequence: TGTGCCAGCAGTTGGATAGGGAACACTGAAGCTTTCTTT. This translates into CASSWIGNTEAFF.

The chain employs TRBV29-1 and TRBJ2-7, with 8 bases aligning to TRBD1. The J segment lost 1 base and the V segment lost 5 bases, leaving 25 bases of the junction unmatched. This CDR3 is built from 20 residues. Germline-derived CDR1 and CDR2 are SQVTM and ANQGSEA. CDR3 DNA: TGCAGCGTTTGGTCGTGGCGCTATAATGGACAGGGCAATCCTTCCTACGAGCAGTACTTC. Encoded protein: CSVWSWRYNGQGNPSYEQYF.

This clone was picked up a small number of times. The chain joins TRBV5-1 to TRBJ2-7; 10 bases are a match to TRBD1. The CDR3 has 15 amino acids. Looked up from germline, CDR1 is SGHRS and CDR2 is YFSETQ. J lost 6 bases, V lost 0 bases, and 6 bases had no gene match. For the CDR3, the DNA is TGCGCCAGCAGCTTGGGGCCGGGACAGGGGCGCGAGCAGTACTTC. Its translation is CASSLGPGQGREQYF.

The chain is built from TRBV9 and TRBJ2-1, with 10 bases lining up with TRBD2. Germline V gene sequence: CDR1 SGDLS, CDR2 YYNGEE. This CDR3 has 17 amino acids. Germline trimming cut 4 bases from V and 9 bases from J; bases unmatched to any gene: 16. Here the CDR3 DNA reads TGTGCCAGCAGCTTCCAAAGTGGTAGCGGGGGGTCGGGTGAGCAGTTCTTC. Translated: CASSFQSGSGGSGEQFF.

This clone is judged medium-sized. The chain combines TRBV27 with TRBJ1-5; no clear D gene. Germline V gene lookup returns CDR1 MNHEY and CDR2 SMNVEV (reference sequence). The CDR3 consists of 17 residues. Trimming left V 2 bases short and J 0 bases short, with 14 bases between. CDR3 coding DNA: TGTGCCAGCAGTTTAAAGTCGCAGCTCCATAGCAATCAGCCCCAGCATTTT. It specifies CASSLKSQLHSNQPQHF.

The rearrangement uses TRBV19 and TRBJ2-2; no clear D gene. CDR1 and CDR2 (germline): LNHDA, SQIVND (reference sequence). Trimming stripped 6 bases from V and 5 bases from J, with 4 bases between. CDR3 length: 11 residues. The CDR3 DNA is TGTGCCAGTAGGATAACCGGGGAGCTGTTTTTT. Its protein product is CASRITGELFF.

A single count supports this clone. The gene calls are TRBV6-5 and TRBJ1-1, with D tentatively TRBD1 (6 bases). Germline CDR1 reads MNHEY; CDR2 reads SVGAGI. Deletions cut 1 base from V and 4 bases from J, with 16 bases between. The CDR3 has 16 amino acids. CDR3 nucleotides: TGTGCCAGCAGTTACTTCAAGGGAGGGGGGGTCACTGAAGCTTTCTTT. Its translation is CASSYFKGGGVTEAFF.

This CDR3 is CASTPEPGGNQPQHF. The CDR3 DNA follows: TGTGCCAGCACCCCAGAGCCAGGGGGCAATCAGCCCCAGCATTTT. V and J are TRBV4-2 and TRBJ1-5, with D tentatively TRBD1 (6 bases). V lost 7 bases and J 2 bases, leaving 15 bases between the germline ends. The CDR3 totals 15 residues. Germline assignment: CDR1 LGHNA and CDR2 YNFKEQ.

This sequence joins TRBV24-1 and TRBJ2-1; 9 bases fit TRBD1. Germline CDR1 reads KGHDR; CDR2 reads SFDVKD. V was pared by 3 bases and J by 6 bases, with 8 bases of the junction left unmatched. The CDR3 is 16 residues long. In DNA, the CDR3 is TGTGCCACCAGTGATCCTGGACAGGGGAAGGGCAATGAGCAGTTCTTC. As protein: CATSDPGQGKGNEQFF.